This entry lists 21 T cell receptor beta chains sequenced from one sample in a study of graft-versus-host responses after intestinal transplantation listed by TCRdb under 2021. The method was the immunoSEQ multiplex PCR assay. TCRdb's version of the immuneACCESS table is confined to in-frame rearrangements and falls short of the full clone set. An unresolved V gene accounts for under half of the shortfall where checked; the remainder is of unknown origin. The sample profile shows almost 55,000 clones; less than 95% of them were found once. Of the sample, over 4.5% is held by the ten largest clones. Sequencing was performed on PBMCs, taken around 95 weeks after intestinal transplant. The origin of the receptors is a human patient who received an intestinal transplant, so some T cells may come from the graft donor.

This chain uses TRBV19 with TRBJ2-7; TRBD2 matches at 8 bases. This CDR3 spans 14 amino acids. Germline trimming cut 4 bases from V and 7 bases from J; bases unmatched to any gene: 9. The germline V gene encodes CDR1 LNHDA and CDR2 SQIVND (reference sequence). The chain's CDR3 is CASSKQTSVGEQYF. CDR3 nucleotides: TGTGCCAGTAGTAAACAGACTAGCGTGGGGGAGCAGTACTTC.

This clone was seen just once. This rearrangement joins TRBV18 to TRBJ1-2, with 10 bases matching TRBD1. V dropped 5 bases and J dropped 8; count of bases not matched to a gene: 20. The CDR3 contains 18 residues. Germline V gene sequence: CDR1 KGHSH, CDR2 LQKENI. CDR3 coding DNA: TGTGCCAGCTCAACAATTCAGACAGGGGGCCATAAGTCGGGAGGCTACACCTTC. Its protein product is CASSTIQTGGHKSGGYTF.

The chain links TRBV28 to TRBJ1-4, with D unclear. CDR1 is MDHEN and CDR2 is SYDVKM in the germline V gene. This CDR3 has 14 amino acids. The V gene lost 3 bases and the J gene lost 3 bases, with 8 bases spanning the gap. The CDR3 protein is CASSFGGANEKLFF. In DNA form, the CDR3 reads TGTGCCAGCAGTTTTGGTGGGGCTAATGAAAAACTGTTTTTT.

The chain employs TRBV7-9 and TRBJ2-7; 10 nucleotides align to TRBD1. Germline CDR1 is SEHNR and CDR2 is FQNEAQ (reference sequence). V was clipped by 5 bases and J by 3 bases; unmatched bases: 4. The CDR3 sequence is 14 residues long. Here the CDR3 DNA reads TGTGCCAGCAGCATAGGACAGGGGGGCTACGAGCAGTACTTC. Translating it yields CASSIGQGGYEQYF.

This chain uses TRBV19 with TRBJ1-2; D uncertain. CDR1 and CDR2 from the germline V gene are LNHDA and SQIVND (reference sequence). Trimming cost V 5 bases and J 4 bases, with 11 bases left between them. The CDR3 covers 13 residues. CDR3 sequence reads: CASSSGPGYGYTF. The CDR3 nucleotides read TGTGCCAGTAGTTCAGGACCCGGCTATGGCTACACCTTC.

The chain has TRBV5-1 and TRBJ1-3; no reliable D call. CDR3 length: 15 residues. Germline CDR1 reads SGHRS; CDR2 reads YFSETQ. Trimming pared 4 bases from V and 0 bases from J, leaving 11 bases between. The CDR3 coding sequence is TGCGCCAGCAGCGATTCCCAGGTCTCTGGAAACACCATATATTTT. Protein: CASSDSQVSGNTIYF.

V usage is TRBV11-2 and J usage is TRBJ1-1; maybe TRBD1 (5 bases). Per germline, CDR1 SGHAT and CDR2 FQNNGV. Trimming removed 5 bases at V and 11 bases at J, with 15 bases between. This CDR3 has 12 residues. The CDR3 DNA sequence: TGTGCCAGCAGCGCCCTGGGGGAGGGCGCTTTCTTT. Its protein product is CASSALGEGAFF.

The rearrangement joins TRBV5-1 to TRBJ2-3; D not certain. Trimming removed 3 bases from V and 2 bases from J, with 4 bases in between. This CDR3 has 12 residues. CDR1 and CDR2 from the germline V gene are SGHRS and YFSETQ. The CDR3: CASSSDTDTQYF. In DNA, the CDR3 is TGCGCCAGCAGCTCCGACACAGATACGCAGTATTTT.

The chain is built from TRBV18 and TRBJ1-2, with a possible D match to TRBD1 (6 bases). This CDR3 is 15 amino acids long. The germline CDR1 and CDR2 sequences are KGHSH and LQKENI. V was trimmed by 3 bases and J by 2 bases, leaving 13 bases between them. For the CDR3, the DNA is TGTGCCAGCTCACCTTCCAGGGGAGAGAACTATGGCTACACCTTC. Amino acids: CASSPSRGENYGYTF. Drawing the rest from reference TRBV18 and TRBJ1-2, the complete variable domain is NAGVMQNPRHLVRRRGQEARLRCSPMKGHSHVYWYRQLPEEGLKFMVYLQKENIIDESGMPKERFSAEFPKEGPSILRIQQVVRGDSAAYFCASSPSRGENYGYTFGSGTRLTVV.

The chain combines TRBV6-4 with TRBJ2-1; D perhaps matches TRBD1 (6 bases). Germline CDR1 MRHNA, CDR2 SNTAGT. CDR3 length equals 14 residues. Trimming cost V 3 bases and J 10 bases, with 16 bases left between them. DNA for the CDR3: TGTGCCAGCAGTGAACAAACAGGGTACGGGGAGCAGTTCTTC. Its protein product is CASSEQTGYGEQFF.

The V gene is TRBV4-1, the J gene TRBJ2-7; D tentatively reads TRBD1 or TRBD2 (6 bases each). This CDR3 is 16 amino acids long. CDR1 is MGHRA, CDR2 YSYEKL, per germline. V lost 0 bases, J lost 3 bases, and 15 bases lay in between. CDR3 in amino acids: CASSQDLGGPLYEQYF. The DNA for the CDR3 is TGCGCCAGCAGCCAAGATCTTGGGGGGCCTCTCTACGAGCAGTACTTC.

Of note for this clone: The junction departs from germline at one end; a sequencing error may be responsible. V is TRBV6-1 and J is TRBJ1-1; D not resolved. The CDR3 length is 13 residues. The V gene's germline CDR1 is MNHNS and CDR2 SASEGT. The CDR3 is CATSREGYTQAFF. The DNA for the CDR3 is TGTGCCACCAGTCGGGAAGGGTACACTCAAGCTTTCTTT.

The DNA of the CDR3 is TGTGCCAGCAGCACCAACTACGAGCAGTACTTC. Translating it yields CASSTNYEQYF. The chain uses TRBV11-1 and TRBJ2-7; D remains ambiguous. With 5 bases removed from V and 3 bases from J, the gap between germline ends came to 5 bases. Germline V gene lookup returns CDR1 SGHAT and CDR2 FQDESV (reference sequence). The CDR3 is 11 residues long.

V and J are TRBV5-6 and TRBJ2-2; D is possibly TRBD1 (6 bases). Trimming shortened V by 4 bases and J by 5 bases, and 12 bases separated the two germline ends. The CDR3 length is 14 residues. Germline CDR1 is SGHDT and CDR2 is YYEEEE. The CDR3 spells CASSLQGLTGELFF. For the CDR3, the DNA is TGTGCCAGCAGCCTACAGGGTCTGACCGGGGAGCTGTTTTTT. Filled out from reference TRBV5-6 and TRBJ2-2, the complete variable domain reads DAGVTQSPTHLIKTRGQQVTLRCSPKSGHDTVSWYQQALGQGPQFIFQYYEEEERQRGNFPDRFSGHQFPNYSSELNVNALLLGDSALYLCASSLQGLTGELFFGEGSRLTVL.

The chain couples TRBV5-4 to TRBJ2-5; the match to TRBD1 covers 7 bases. CDR1 and CDR2 (germline): SGHNT, YYREEE (reference sequence). Trimming took 4 bases from V and 4 from J; bases not matched to a gene: 13. The length of the CDR3 is 16 residues. The CDR3 DNA sequence: TGTGCCAGCAGCCCGGCGGCAGGGACAGTTCGAGAGACCCAGTACTTC. It specifies CASSPAAGTVRETQYF.

V and J are TRBV18 and TRBJ1-2; 7 nucleotides agree with TRBD1. The V gene's germline CDR1 is KGHSH and CDR2 LQKENI. This CDR3 comprises 15 residues. V lost 3 bases to trimming and J lost 2 bases; unmatched junction nucleotides: 6. CDR3 amino acids: CASSPGQARNYGYTF. DNA of the CDR3: TGTGCCAGCTCACCTGGACAGGCACGGAACTATGGCTACACCTTC.

This chain joins TRBV2 and TRBJ1-6; TRBD1 is a possible D gene (5 bases). V was pared by 6 bases and J by 5 bases, with 11 bases between. This CDR3 has 14 residues. The germline V gene encodes CDR1 SNHLY and CDR2 FYNNEI. The CDR3: CASRQGPHNSPLHF. DNA of the CDR3: TGTGCCAGCAGGCAGGGTCCCCATAATTCACCCCTCCACTTT. Based on the CDR3 plus reference TRBV2 and TRBJ1-6, the full variable domain is EPEVTQTPSHQVTQMGQEVILRCVPISNHLYFYWYRQILGQKVEFLVSFYNNEISEKSEIFDDQFSVERPDGSNFTLKIRSTKLEDSAMYFCASRQGPHNSPLHFGNGTRLTVT.

The chain carries TRBV29-1 and TRBJ2-3; D is undetermined. Germline V lookup: CDR1 SQVTM, CDR2 ANQGSEA. V dropped 2 bases and J dropped 6 bases, with 12 bases sitting between them. The CDR3 runs 13 residues. CDR3 sequence (DNA): TGCAGCGTTGAATTGGACCGTGGTGATACGCAGTATTTT. Translated, it gives CSVELDRGDTQYF.

V gene TRBV7-9 combines with J gene TRBJ1-1, with D perhaps matching TRBD1 (5 bases). Trimming took 5 bases from V and 7 from J, leaving 20 bases between them. This CDR3 comprises 15 residues. The germline V gene encodes CDR1 SEHNR and CDR2 FQNEAQ (reference sequence). CDR3 protein: CASSPTGGAGLEAFF. In DNA form, the CDR3 reads TGTGCCAGCAGCCCAACAGGAGGGGCTGGTCTTGAAGCTTTCTTT.

The V call is TRBV19, the J call TRBJ2-3; D gene uncertain. V was trimmed by 8 bases and J by 2 bases, leaving 11 bases between them. The CDR3 is 13 residues long. CDR1 is LNHDA and CDR2 is SQIVND in the germline V gene (reference sequence). The CDR3 loop reads CASAGSLTDTQYF. CDR3 nucleotide sequence: TGTGCCAGTGCCGGGTCTCTCACAGATACGCAGTATTTT.

The chain has TRBV4-2 and TRBJ1-2; TRBD1 is a possible D gene (5 bases). V was cut by 4 bases and J by 1 base, with 7 bases left in between. Germline CDR1 reads LGHNA; CDR2 reads YNFKEQ. The CDR3 covers 13 residues. CDR3 DNA sequence: TGTGCCAGCAGCCGGGACCGTAACTATGGCTACACCTTC. It specifies CASSRDRNYGYTF.